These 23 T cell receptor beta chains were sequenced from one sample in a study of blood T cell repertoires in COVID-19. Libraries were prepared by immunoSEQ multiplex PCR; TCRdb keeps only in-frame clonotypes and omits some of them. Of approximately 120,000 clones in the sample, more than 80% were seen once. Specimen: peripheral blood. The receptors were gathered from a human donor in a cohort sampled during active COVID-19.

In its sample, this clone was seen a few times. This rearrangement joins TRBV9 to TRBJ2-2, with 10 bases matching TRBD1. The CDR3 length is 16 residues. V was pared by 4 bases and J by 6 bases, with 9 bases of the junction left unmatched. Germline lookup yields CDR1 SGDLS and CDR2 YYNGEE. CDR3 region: CASSPRDRGAAGELFF. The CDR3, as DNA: TGTGCCAGCAGCCCACGGGACAGGGGCGCCGCCGGGGAGCTGTTTTTT.

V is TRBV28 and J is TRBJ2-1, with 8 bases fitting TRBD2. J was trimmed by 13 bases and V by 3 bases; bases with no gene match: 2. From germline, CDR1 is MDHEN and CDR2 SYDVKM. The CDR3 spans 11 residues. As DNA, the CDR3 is TGTGCCAGCAGTTTGGGACTAGTTCAGTTCTTC. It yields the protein CASSLGLVQFF.

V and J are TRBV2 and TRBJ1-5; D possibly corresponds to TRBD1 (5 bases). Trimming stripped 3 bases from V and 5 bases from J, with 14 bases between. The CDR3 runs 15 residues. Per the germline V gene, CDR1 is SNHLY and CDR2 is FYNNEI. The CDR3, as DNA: TGTGCCAGCAGTGAGGAGGGCAGGGCTTATCAGCCCCAGCATTTT. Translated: CASSEEGRAYQPQHF.

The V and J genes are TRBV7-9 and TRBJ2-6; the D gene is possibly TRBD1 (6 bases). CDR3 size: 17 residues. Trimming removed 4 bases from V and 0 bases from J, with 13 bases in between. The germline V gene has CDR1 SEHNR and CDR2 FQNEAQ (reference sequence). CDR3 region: CASSSSQGFSGANVLTF. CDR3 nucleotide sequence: TGTGCCAGCAGCTCATCACAGGGTTTCTCTGGGGCCAACGTCCTGACTTTC.

CDR3 in DNA: TGTGCCAGCAGCTTAGCGCTCAGGGACAGGGGGACAGATACGCAGTATTTT. It codes for CASSLALRDRGTDTQYF. The chain carries TRBV7-9 and TRBJ2-3, with 11 bases aligning to TRBD1. V lost 0 bases, J lost 3 bases, and 5 bases stayed unmatched. This CDR3 has 17 amino acids. Germline values: CDR1 SEHNR, CDR2 FQNEAQ (reference sequence).

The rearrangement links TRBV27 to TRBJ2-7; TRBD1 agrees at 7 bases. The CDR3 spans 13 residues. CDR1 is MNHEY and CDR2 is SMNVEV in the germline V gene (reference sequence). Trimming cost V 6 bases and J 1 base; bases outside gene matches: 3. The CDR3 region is CASRRGQSYEQYF. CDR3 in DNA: TGTGCCAGCAGGAGGGGACAGTCCTACGAGCAGTACTTC.

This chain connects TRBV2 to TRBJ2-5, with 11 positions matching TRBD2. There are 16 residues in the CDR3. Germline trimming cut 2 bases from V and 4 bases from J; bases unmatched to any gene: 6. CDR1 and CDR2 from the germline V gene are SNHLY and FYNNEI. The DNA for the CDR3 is TGTGCCAGCAGTGAAAGCCTAGCGGGGGGATTAGAGACCCAGTACTTC. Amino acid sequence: CASSESLAGGLETQYF.

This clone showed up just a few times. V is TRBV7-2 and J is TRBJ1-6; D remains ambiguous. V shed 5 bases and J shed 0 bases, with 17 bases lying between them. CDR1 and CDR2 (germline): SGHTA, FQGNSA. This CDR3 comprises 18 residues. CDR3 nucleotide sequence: TGTGCCAGCAGCGGTCGGACGGGATTTAGCTCCTATAATTCACCCCTCCACTTT. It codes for CASSGRTGFSSYNSPLHF.

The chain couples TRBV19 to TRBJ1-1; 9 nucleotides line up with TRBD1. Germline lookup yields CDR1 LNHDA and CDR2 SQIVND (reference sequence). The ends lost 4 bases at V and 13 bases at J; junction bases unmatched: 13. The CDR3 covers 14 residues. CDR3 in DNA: TGTGCCAGTAGTAGGATCGACAGGGGGGTTAAGTTTTTCTTT. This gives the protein CASSRIDRGVKFFF.

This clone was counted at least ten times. The CDR3 here is CASSKRTGGVVNTGELFF. As DNA, the CDR3 is TGTGCCAGCAGCAAAAGAACAGGGGGAGTCGTGAACACCGGGGAGCTGTTTTTT. The chain employs TRBV14 and TRBJ2-2, with 8 bases fitting TRBD1. The ends lost 5 bases at V and 1 base at J; junction bases unmatched: 12. Germline V gene sequence: CDR1 SGHDN, CDR2 FVKESK. CDR3 length: 18 residues. The entire variable domain, with the rest obtained from reference TRBV14 and TRBJ2-2, is as follows: EAGVTQFPSHSVIEKGQTVTLRCDPISGHDNLYWYRRVMGKEIKFLLHFVKESKQDESGMPNNRFLAERTGGTYSTLKVQPAELEDSGVYFCASSKRTGGVVNTGELFFGEGSRLTVL.

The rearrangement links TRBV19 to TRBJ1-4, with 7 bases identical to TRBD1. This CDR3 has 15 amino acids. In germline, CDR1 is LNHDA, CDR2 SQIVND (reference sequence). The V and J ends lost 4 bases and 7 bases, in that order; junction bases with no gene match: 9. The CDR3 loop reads CASSRATGRGEKLFF. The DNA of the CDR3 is TGTGCCAGTAGTAGGGCGACAGGGAGAGGTGAAAAACTGTTTTTT.

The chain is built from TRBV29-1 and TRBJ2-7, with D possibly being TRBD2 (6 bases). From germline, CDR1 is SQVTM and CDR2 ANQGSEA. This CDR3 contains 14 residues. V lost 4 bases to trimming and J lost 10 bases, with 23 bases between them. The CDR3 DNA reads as TGCAGCGTTGTTGTCGAGACGGGGACTCCTATTCAGTACTTC. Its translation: CSVVVETGTPIQYF.

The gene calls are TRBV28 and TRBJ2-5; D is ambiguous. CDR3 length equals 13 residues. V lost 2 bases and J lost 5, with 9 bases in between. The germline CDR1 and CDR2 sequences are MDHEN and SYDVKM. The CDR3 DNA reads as TGTGCCAGCAGTTTAGGGCAACCGGAGACCCAGTACTTC. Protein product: CASSLGQPETQYF.

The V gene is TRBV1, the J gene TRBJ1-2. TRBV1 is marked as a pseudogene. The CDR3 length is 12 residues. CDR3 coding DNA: TGCACCAGCAGCCGTAATCCCTATGGCTACACCTTC. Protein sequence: CTSSRNPYGYTF.

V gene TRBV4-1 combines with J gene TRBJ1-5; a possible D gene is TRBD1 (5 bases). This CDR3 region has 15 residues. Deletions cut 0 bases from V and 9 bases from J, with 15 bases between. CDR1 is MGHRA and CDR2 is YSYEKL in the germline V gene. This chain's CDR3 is CASSQEASPQGPQHF. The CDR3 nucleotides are TGCGCCAGCAGCCAAGAAGCATCGCCCCAGGGGCCCCAGCATTTT.

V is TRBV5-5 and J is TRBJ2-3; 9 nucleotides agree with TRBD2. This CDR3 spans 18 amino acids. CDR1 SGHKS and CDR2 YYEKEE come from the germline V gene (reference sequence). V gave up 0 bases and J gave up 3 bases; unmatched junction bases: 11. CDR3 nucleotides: TGTGCCAGCAGCTTGGTACCCGGACTAGCGAGAGGGACAGATACGCAGTATTTT. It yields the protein CASSLVPGLARGTDTQYF.

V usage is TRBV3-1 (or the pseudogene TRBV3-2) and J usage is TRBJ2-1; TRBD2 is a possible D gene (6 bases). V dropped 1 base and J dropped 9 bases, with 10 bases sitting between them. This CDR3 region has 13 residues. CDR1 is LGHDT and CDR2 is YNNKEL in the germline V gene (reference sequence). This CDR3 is CASSQAVGGEQFF. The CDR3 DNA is TGTGCCAGCAGCCAAGCAGTCGGGGGTGAGCAGTTCTTC.

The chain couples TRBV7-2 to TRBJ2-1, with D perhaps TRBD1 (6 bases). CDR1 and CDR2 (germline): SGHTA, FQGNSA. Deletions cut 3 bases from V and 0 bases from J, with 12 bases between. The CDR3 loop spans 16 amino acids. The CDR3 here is CASSFPQGTSYNEQFF. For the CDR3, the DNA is TGTGCCAGCAGCTTTCCACAGGGTACCTCCTACAATGAGCAGTTCTTC.

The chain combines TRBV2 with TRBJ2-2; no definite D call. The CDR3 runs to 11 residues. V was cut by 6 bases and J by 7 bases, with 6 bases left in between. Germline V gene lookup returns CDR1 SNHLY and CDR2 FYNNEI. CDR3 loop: CASSPNGELFF. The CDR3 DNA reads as TGTGCCAGCAGCCCCAACGGGGAGCTGTTTTTT.

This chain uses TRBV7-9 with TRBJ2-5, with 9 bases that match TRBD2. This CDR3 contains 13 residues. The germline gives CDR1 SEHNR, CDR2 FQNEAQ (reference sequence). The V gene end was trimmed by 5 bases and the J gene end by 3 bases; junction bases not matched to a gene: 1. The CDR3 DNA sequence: TGTGCCAGCAGCCGCGGGGGGGAAGAGACCCAGTACTTC. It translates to CASSRGGEETQYF.

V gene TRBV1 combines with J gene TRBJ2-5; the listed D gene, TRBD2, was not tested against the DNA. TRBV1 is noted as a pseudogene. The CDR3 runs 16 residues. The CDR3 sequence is CTSSQDRGPREETQYF. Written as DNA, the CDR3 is TGCACCAGCAGCCAAGATCGCGGCCCGAGAGAAGAGACCCAGTACTTC.

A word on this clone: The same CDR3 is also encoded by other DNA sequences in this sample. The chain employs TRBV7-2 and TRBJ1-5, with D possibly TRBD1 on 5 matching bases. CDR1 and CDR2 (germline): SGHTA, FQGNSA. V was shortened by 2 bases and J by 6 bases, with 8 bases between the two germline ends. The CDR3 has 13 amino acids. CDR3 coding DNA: TGTGCCAGCAGCTTACAGGGAGGTCAGCCCCAGCATTTT. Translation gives CASSLQGGQPQHF. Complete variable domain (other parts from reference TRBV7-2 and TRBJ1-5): GAGVSQSPSNKVTEKGKDVELRCDPISGHTALYWYRQSLGQGLEFLIYFQGNSAPDKSGLPSDRFSAERTGGSVSTLTIQRTQQEDSAVYLCASSLQGGQPQHFGDGTRLSIL.

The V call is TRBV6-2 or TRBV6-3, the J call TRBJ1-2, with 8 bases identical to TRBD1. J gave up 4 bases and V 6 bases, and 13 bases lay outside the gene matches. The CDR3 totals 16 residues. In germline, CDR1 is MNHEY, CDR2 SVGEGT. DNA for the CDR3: TGTGCCAGCAGCCGAAGTCAGGGGGCGCGGAGCTATGGCTACACCTTC. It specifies CASSRSQGARSYGYTF.